Listed below are T cell receptor beta chains from one sample, sequenced in a study of cytomegalovirus exposure and HLA in healthy donors. Clones were sequenced by immunoSEQ multiplex PCR, and TCRdb holds only the in-frame ones, with some missing. The table includes about 220,000 clones, around four fifths detected once. Input material: PBMCs. These receptors originate from a boy aged 2-9 years in good health and CMV-seronegative. The CDR3 runs from the conserved cysteine through the conserved F or W. D genes are given only for firm matches. Some rows have no size entry. The others give once, few or many, or a class for an expanded clone.

CDR3aa: CASSEGQGTSNEKLFF
CDR3nt: TGCGCCAGCAGCGAGGGACAGGGGACGTCTAATGAAAAACTGTTTTTT
j_gene: TRBJ1-4
v_gene: TRBV5-1
abundance: -
d_gene: TRBD1

CDR3aa: CASSQLGGRNTEAFF
CDR3nt: TGTGCCAGTAGTCAACTCGGGGGGAGGAACACTGAAGCTTTCTTT
j_gene: TRBJ1-1
v_gene: TRBV19
abundance: -
d_gene: -

CDR3aa: CSVQGGSNQPQHF
CDR3nt: TGCAGCGTCCAGGGGGGTAGCAATCAGCCCCAGCATTTT
j_gene: TRBJ1-5
v_gene: TRBV29-1
abundance: -
d_gene: TRBD1

CDR3aa: CAWSALAESTDTQYF
CDR3nt: TGTGCCTGGAGTGCGCTAGCGGAAAGCACAGATACGCAGTATTTT
j_gene: TRBJ2-3
v_gene: TRBV30
abundance: -
d_gene: TRBD2

CDR3aa: CASSTGVGYTF
CDR3nt: TGTGCCAGCAGTACAGGGGTGGGCTACACCTTC
j_gene: TRBJ1-2
v_gene: TRBV2
abundance: few
d_gene: TRBD1

CDR3aa: CASAPLAGGDTGELFF
CDR3nt: TGTGCTAGTGCCCCTCTAGCGGGGGGAGACACCGGGGAGCTGTTTTTT
j_gene: TRBJ2-2
v_gene: TRBV12-5
abundance: once
d_gene: TRBD2

CDR3aa: CSVRQGAGYTF
CDR3nt: TGCAGCGTTAGACAGGGCGCGGGCTACACCTTC
j_gene: TRBJ1-2
v_gene: TRBV29-1
abundance: -
d_gene: TRBD1

CDR3aa: CASSSPELSGGNTEAFF
CDR3nt: TGCGCCAGCAGCTCCCCCGAACTATCCGGGGGGAACACTGAAGCTTTCTTT
j_gene: TRBJ1-1
v_gene: TRBV5-1
abundance: few
d_gene: -

CDR3aa: CASSYFLAGGYEQYF
CDR3nt: TGTGCCAGCAGTTACTTCCTAGCGGGGGGGTACGAGCAGTACTTC
j_gene: TRBJ2-7
v_gene: TRBV6-5
abundance: -
d_gene: TRBD2

CDR3aa: CSVQGTANSPLHF
CDR3nt: TGCAGCGTCCAGGGCACCGCAAATTCACCCCTCCACTTT
j_gene: TRBJ1-6
v_gene: TRBV29-1
abundance: -
d_gene: -

CDR3aa: CASSLFFLAGGPGGELFF
CDR3nt: TGTGCCAGCAGTTTATTTTTCCTAGCGGGAGGGCCCGGCGGGGAGCTGTTTTTT
j_gene: TRBJ2-2
v_gene: TRBV27
abundance: -
d_gene: TRBD2

CDR3aa: CASTARKNEQFF
CDR3nt: TGCGCCAGCACCGCGAGGAAGAATGAGCAGTTCTTC
j_gene: TRBJ2-1
v_gene: TRBV5-1
abundance: -
d_gene: -

CDR3aa: CASSLGSGFENEQYF
CDR3nt: TGTGCCAGCAGCTTAGGTTCGGGGTTCGAGAACGAGCAGTACTTC
j_gene: TRBJ2-7
v_gene: TRBV7-9
abundance: -
d_gene: -

CDR3aa: CASSPPVQTEAFF
CDR3nt: TGTGCCAGCTCACCCCCCGTCCAGACTGAAGCTTTCTTT
j_gene: TRBJ1-1
v_gene: TRBV18
abundance: -
d_gene: -

CDR3aa: CASSGRTARYAEAFF
CDR3nt: TGTGCCAGCAGCGGTCGGACAGCCCGGTACGCTGAAGCTTTCTTT
j_gene: TRBJ1-1
v_gene: TRBV5-6
abundance: -
d_gene: -

CDR3aa: CASSPGLAGAGELFF
CDR3nt: TGTGCCAGCAGTCCCGGACTAGCGGGAGCCGGGGAGCTGTTTTTT
j_gene: TRBJ2-2
v_gene: TRBV27
abundance: -
d_gene: TRBD2

CDR3aa: CASSRSGGYGEKLFF
CDR3nt: TGTGCCAGCAGCCGATCAGGGGGCTACGGTGAAAAACTGTTTTTT
j_gene: TRBJ1-4
v_gene: TRBV7-3
abundance: -
d_gene: TRBD1

CDR3aa: CAWSPQGDTEAFF
CDR3nt: TGTGCCTGGAGTCCTCAGGGGGACACTGAAGCTTTCTTT
j_gene: TRBJ1-1
v_gene: TRBV30
abundance: -
d_gene: TRBD1

CDR3aa: CASSVGQGITEAFF
CDR3nt: TGTGCCAGCAGCGTCGGACAGGGGATTACTGAAGCTTTCTTT
j_gene: TRBJ1-1
v_gene: TRBV9
abundance: -
d_gene: TRBD1

CDR3aa: CASNPYAGANVLTF
CDR3nt: TGTGCCAGTAACCCTTATGCGGGGGCCAACGTCCTGACTTTC
j_gene: TRBJ2-6
v_gene: TRBV19
abundance: -
d_gene: -

CDR3aa: CASSLQLNTEAFF
CDR3nt: TGTGCCAGCAGCCTACAGCTGAACACTGAAGCTTTCTTT
j_gene: TRBJ1-1
v_gene: TRBV13
abundance: few
d_gene: -

CDR3aa: CASTPGTSYNEQFF
CDR3nt: TGTGCCAGTACTCCGGGAACCTCCTACAATGAGCAGTTCTTC
j_gene: TRBJ2-1
v_gene: TRBV19
abundance: -
d_gene: -

CDR3aa: CASSLGQVLNTGELFF
CDR3nt: TGTGCCAGCAGCTTGGGACAGGTGTTGAACACCGGGGAGCTGTTTTTT
j_gene: TRBJ2-2
v_gene: TRBV11-2
abundance: once
d_gene: TRBD1

CDR3aa: CASSRLRDRGSNTEAFF
CDR3nt: TGTGCCAGCAGCAGACTCCGGGACAGGGGAAGTAACACTGAAGCTTTCTTT
j_gene: TRBJ1-1
v_gene: TRBV7-8
abundance: -
d_gene: TRBD1

CDR3aa: CASSYSGGLGGYTF
CDR3nt: TGTGCCAGCAGTTACTCCGGAGGTCTTGGGGGCTACACCTTC
j_gene: TRBJ1-2
v_gene: TRBV6-5
abundance: -
d_gene: -

CDR3aa: CASSSNRGPPHTEAFF
CDR3nt: TGCGCCAGCAGCTCGAATAGGGGCCCCCCGCACACTGAAGCTTTCTTT
j_gene: TRBJ1-1
v_gene: TRBV5-1
abundance: -
d_gene: -

CDR3aa: CASTMGAYDREETQYF
CDR3nt: TGCGCCAGCACGATGGGGGCATACGACCGGGAAGAGACCCAGTACTTC
j_gene: TRBJ2-5
v_gene: TRBV5-1
abundance: -
d_gene: -

CDR3aa: CAIRGGHRRKYF
CDR3nt: TGTGCCATCAGGGGGGGGCACAGGAGGAAGTACTTC
j_gene: TRBJ2-7
v_gene: TRBV10-3
abundance: -
d_gene: -

CDR3aa: CAWSVNLGEKLFF
CDR3nt: TGTGCCTGGAGTGTTAATCTAGGAGAAAAACTGTTTTTT
j_gene: TRBJ1-4
v_gene: TRBV30
abundance: -
d_gene: -

CDR3aa: CASSPTIDRGNEQFF
CDR3nt: TGTGCCAGCAGCCCAACTATCGACAGGGGGAATGAGCAGTTCTTC
j_gene: TRBJ2-1
v_gene: TRBV11-3
abundance: -
d_gene: TRBD1

CDR3aa: CASSPNLQGDGYTF
CDR3nt: TGTGCCAGCTCACCAAATCTGCAGGGGGATGGCTACACCTTC
j_gene: TRBJ1-2
v_gene: TRBV18
abundance: -
d_gene: TRBD1

CDR3aa: CASSLIATTVSGYTF
CDR3nt: TGTGCCAGCAGCTTAATAGCGACGACTGTCAGCGGCTACACCTTC
j_gene: TRBJ1-2
v_gene: TRBV7-6
abundance: -
d_gene: -

CDR3aa: CSVDQGPYGYTF
CDR3nt: TGCAGCGTTGATCAGGGTCCTTATGGCTACACCTTC
j_gene: TRBJ1-2
v_gene: TRBV29-1
abundance: -
d_gene: -

CDR3aa: CASSLRTTASYEQYF
CDR3nt: TGTGCCAGCAGCTTAAGGACAACAGCCTCCTACGAGCAGTACTTC
j_gene: TRBJ2-7
v_gene: TRBV7-2
abundance: -
d_gene: -

CDR3aa: CASKPGQGSGSPLHF
CDR3nt: TGTGCCAGTAAACCGGGACAGGGGTCGGGTTCACCCCTCCACTTT
j_gene: TRBJ1-6
v_gene: TRBV19
abundance: -
d_gene: TRBD1

CDR3aa: CASSRGGQGADEQYF
CDR3nt: TGTGCCAGCAGCCGAGGCGGACAGGGGGCAGACGAGCAGTACTTC
j_gene: TRBJ2-7
v_gene: TRBV5-4
abundance: -
d_gene: TRBD1

CDR3aa: CASSLGGTASGNTIYF
CDR3nt: TGCGCCAGCAGCTTGGGCGGGACAGCCTCTGGAAACACCATATATTTT
j_gene: TRBJ1-3
v_gene: TRBV5-1
abundance: few
d_gene: TRBD1

CDR3aa: CASARGQSNSPLHF
CDR3nt: TGTGCCAGCGCCCGGGGACAGAGCAATTCACCCCTCCACTTT
j_gene: TRBJ1-6
v_gene: TRBV6-1
abundance: -
d_gene: TRBD1

CDR3aa: CASSRTSGGNEQFF
CDR3nt: TGTGCCAGCAGCCGGACTAGCGGGGGGAATGAGCAGTTCTTC
j_gene: TRBJ2-1
v_gene: TRBV7-2
abundance: -
d_gene: TRBD2

CDR3aa: CASSSGTSADTQYF
CDR3nt: TGTGCCAGCAGTTCCGGGACTTCAGCCGATACGCAGTATTTT
j_gene: TRBJ2-3
v_gene: TRBV6-5
abundance: -
d_gene: -

CDR3aa: CASSLPGAAAFF
CDR3nt: TGTGCCAGCAGCCTACCTGGGGCCGCGGCTTTCTTT
j_gene: TRBJ1-1
v_gene: TRBV11-3
abundance: -
d_gene: -

CDR3aa: CASSPGQSNSPLHF
CDR3nt: TGCGCCAGCAGCCCGGGACAGTCTAATTCACCCCTCCACTTT
j_gene: TRBJ1-6
v_gene: TRBV5-1
abundance: -
d_gene: TRBD1

CDR3aa: CASSEGQGIAFF
CDR3nt: TGTGCCAGCAGCGAGGGACAGGGCATAGCTTTCTTT
j_gene: TRBJ1-1
v_gene: TRBV7-9
abundance: -
d_gene: TRBD1

CDR3aa: CASSSGNEQFF
CDR3nt: TGTGCCAGCAGTTCCGGCAATGAGCAGTTCTTC
j_gene: TRBJ2-1
v_gene: TRBV27
abundance: -
d_gene: -

CDR3aa: CASSSGWDSNQPQHF
CDR3nt: TGTGCCAGCAGTTCGGGGTGGGATAGCAATCAGCCCCAGCATTTT
j_gene: TRBJ1-5
v_gene: TRBV27
abundance: once
d_gene: -

CDR3aa: CASTQGGCEQYF
CDR3nt: TGTGCCAGCACCCAGGGAGGGTGCGAGCAGTACTTC
j_gene: TRBJ2-7
v_gene: TRBV6-6
abundance: -
d_gene: TRBD2

CDR3aa: CASSTGQAAEQYF
CDR3nt: TGTGCCAGCTCAACAGGACAGGCCGCCGAGCAGTACTTC
j_gene: TRBJ2-7
v_gene: TRBV18
abundance: -
d_gene: TRBD1

CDR3aa: CASSGKWGQGVRGTDTQYF
CDR3nt: TGTGCCAGCAGCGGGAAGTGGGGGCAGGGGGTTCGAGGCACAGATACGCAGTATTTT
j_gene: TRBJ2-3
v_gene: TRBV9
abundance: -
d_gene: TRBD1

CDR3aa: CPERETQYF
CDR3nt: TGCCCCGAGAGGGAGACCCAGTACTTC
j_gene: TRBJ2-5
v_gene: TRBV29-1
abundance: -
d_gene: -

CDR3aa: CASSSSGRDGDTQYF
CDR3nt: TGTGCCAGCAGCAGTAGCGGGAGGGATGGAGATACGCAGTATTTT
j_gene: TRBJ2-3
v_gene: TRBV7-9
abundance: few
d_gene: TRBD2

CDR3aa: CATYRGNTEAFF
CDR3nt: TGTGCCACTTACCGGGGGAACACTGAAGCTTTCTTT
j_gene: TRBJ1-1
v_gene: TRBV19
abundance: -
d_gene: -

CDR3aa: CASSLNWTANQPQHF
CDR3nt: TGTGCCAGCAGCTTAAATTGGACTGCAAATCAGCCCCAGCATTTT
j_gene: TRBJ1-5
v_gene: TRBV7-9
abundance: -
d_gene: -

CDR3aa: CASSTGKQPQHF
CDR3nt: TGTGCCAGCAGCACAGGGAAACAGCCCCAGCATTTT
j_gene: TRBJ1-5
v_gene: TRBV2
abundance: once
d_gene: -

CDR3aa: CASSTGTGSNQPQHF
CDR3nt: TGTGCCAGTAGCACCGGGACAGGATCCAATCAGCCCCAGCATTTT
j_gene: TRBJ1-5
v_gene: TRBV19
abundance: -
d_gene: TRBD1

CDR3aa: CASSFLKEKLFF
CDR3nt: TGTGCCAGCAGCTTTCTCAAGGAGAAACTGTTTTTT
j_gene: TRBJ1-4
v_gene: TRBV7-9
abundance: -
d_gene: -